This TCR beta chain was identified in a study of human T cells and chemical hapten exposure. Findings and caveats of the study: Following DPC sensitization, TCRs present above 1 in 1000 frequency showed no change. Among expanded TCRs, significantly more large CDR3 similarity clusters formed than among controls.

Individual cDNA molecules in this library carried unique molecular identifiers. TCRdb ran MiXCR on the RACE reads and lists one entry per CDR3 protein. The sample yields more than 300,000 distinct CDR3 sequences, 4% to 6% seen once. This clonotype was observed a handful of times. The target antigen is unknown. Stated time point: pre-sensitization, week 0. Described treatment: therapeutic diphenylcyclopropenone sensitization with weekly scalp DPC. Germline lookup yields CDR1 GTSNPN and CDR2 SVGIG (reference sequence). Trimming removed 2 bases from V and 8 bases from J, with 10 bases in between. The CDR3 spans 12 residues.

The clonotype comes from a woman in her 50s with alopecia areata. Some clones in this sample may be carry-over from other donors' samples. V and J are TRBV30 and TRBJ2-1, with a tentative D call TRBD1 (6 bases). The sample in question was whole blood, obtained in connection with sensitization to the hapten diphenylcyclopropenone (DPC). This chain's CDR3 is CAWSRQGHEQFF. Written as DNA, the CDR3 is TGTGCCTGGAGTCGCCAGGGGCATGAGCAGTTCTTC.